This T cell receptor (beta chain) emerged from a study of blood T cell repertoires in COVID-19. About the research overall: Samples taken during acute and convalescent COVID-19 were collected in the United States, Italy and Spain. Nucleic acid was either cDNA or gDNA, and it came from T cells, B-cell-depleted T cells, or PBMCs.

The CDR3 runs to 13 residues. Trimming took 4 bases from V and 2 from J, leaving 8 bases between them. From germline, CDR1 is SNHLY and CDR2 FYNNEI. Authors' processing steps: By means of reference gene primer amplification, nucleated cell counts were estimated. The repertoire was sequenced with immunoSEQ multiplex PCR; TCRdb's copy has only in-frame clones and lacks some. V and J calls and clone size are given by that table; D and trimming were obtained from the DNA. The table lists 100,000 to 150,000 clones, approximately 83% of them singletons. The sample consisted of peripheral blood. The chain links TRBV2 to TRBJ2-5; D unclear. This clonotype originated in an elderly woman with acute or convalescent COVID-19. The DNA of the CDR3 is TGTGCCAGCAGTGTAGAGTTTCAAGAGACCCAGTACTTC. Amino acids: CASSVEFQETQYF.